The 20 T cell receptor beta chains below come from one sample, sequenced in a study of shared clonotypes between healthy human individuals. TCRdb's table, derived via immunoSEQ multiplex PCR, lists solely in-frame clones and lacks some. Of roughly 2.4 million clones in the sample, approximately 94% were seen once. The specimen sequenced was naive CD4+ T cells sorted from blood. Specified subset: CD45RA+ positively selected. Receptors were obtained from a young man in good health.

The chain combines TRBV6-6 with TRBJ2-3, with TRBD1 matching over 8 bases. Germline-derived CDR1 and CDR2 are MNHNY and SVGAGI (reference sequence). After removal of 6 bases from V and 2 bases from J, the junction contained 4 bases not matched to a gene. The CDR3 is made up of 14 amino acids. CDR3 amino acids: CASRDRDLTDTQYF. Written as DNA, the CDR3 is TGTGCCAGCAGGGACAGGGACCTCACAGATACGCAGTATTTT.

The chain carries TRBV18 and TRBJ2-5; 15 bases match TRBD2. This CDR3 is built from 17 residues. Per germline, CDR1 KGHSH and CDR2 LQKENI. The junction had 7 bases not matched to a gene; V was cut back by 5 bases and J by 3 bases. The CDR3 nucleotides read TGTGCCAGCTCAGTTGGACTAGCGGGGGGGCCGGAAGAGACCCAGTACTTC. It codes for CASSVGLAGGPEETQYF.

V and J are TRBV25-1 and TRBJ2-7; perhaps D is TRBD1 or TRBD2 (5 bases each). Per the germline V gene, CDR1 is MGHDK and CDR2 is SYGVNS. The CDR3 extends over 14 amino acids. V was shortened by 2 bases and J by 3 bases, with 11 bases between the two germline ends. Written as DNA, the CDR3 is TGTGCCAGCAGTGAACCGGGACCTGTCTACGAGCAGTACTTC. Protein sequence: CASSEPGPVYEQYF.

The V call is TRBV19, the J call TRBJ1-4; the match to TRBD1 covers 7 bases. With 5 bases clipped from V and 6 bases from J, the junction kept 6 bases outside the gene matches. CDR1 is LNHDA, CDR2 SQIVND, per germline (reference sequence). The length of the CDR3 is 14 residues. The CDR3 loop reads CASSVQGFHEKLFF. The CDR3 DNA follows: TGTGCCAGTAGTGTACAGGGGTTTCATGAAAAACTGTTTTTT. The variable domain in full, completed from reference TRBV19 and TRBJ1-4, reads DGGITQSPKYLFRKEGQNVTLSCEQNLNHDAMYWYRQDPGQGLRLIYYSQIVNDFQKGDIAEGYSVSREKKESFPLTVTSAQKNPTAFYLCASSVQGFHEKLFFGSGTQLSVL.

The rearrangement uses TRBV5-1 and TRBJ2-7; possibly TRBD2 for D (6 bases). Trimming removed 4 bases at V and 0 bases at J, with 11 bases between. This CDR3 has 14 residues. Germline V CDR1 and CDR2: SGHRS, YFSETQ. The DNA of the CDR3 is TGCGCCAGCAGCAATACCGGGAGCTCCTACGAGCAGTACTTC. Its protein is CASSNTGSSYEQYF. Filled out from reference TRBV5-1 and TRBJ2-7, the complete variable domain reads KAGVTQTPRYLIKTRGQQVTLSCSPISGHRSVSWYQQTPGQGLQFLFEYFSETQRNKGNFPGRFSGRQFSNSRSEMNVSTLELGDSALYLCASSNTGSSYEQYFGPGTRLTVT.

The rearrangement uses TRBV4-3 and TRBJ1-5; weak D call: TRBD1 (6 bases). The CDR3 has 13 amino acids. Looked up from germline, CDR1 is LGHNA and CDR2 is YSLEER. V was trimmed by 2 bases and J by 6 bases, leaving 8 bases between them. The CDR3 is CASSQTGSQPQHF. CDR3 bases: TGCGCCAGCAGCCAAACAGGGAGTCAGCCCCAGCATTTT.

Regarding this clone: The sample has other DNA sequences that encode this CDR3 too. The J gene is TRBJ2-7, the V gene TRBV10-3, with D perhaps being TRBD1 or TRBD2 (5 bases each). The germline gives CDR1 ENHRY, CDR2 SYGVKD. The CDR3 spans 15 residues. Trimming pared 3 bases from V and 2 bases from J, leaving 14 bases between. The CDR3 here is CAISDAGTGTYEQYF. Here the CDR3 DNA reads TGTGCCATCAGTGACGCCGGGACGGGTACCTACGAGCAGTACTTC.

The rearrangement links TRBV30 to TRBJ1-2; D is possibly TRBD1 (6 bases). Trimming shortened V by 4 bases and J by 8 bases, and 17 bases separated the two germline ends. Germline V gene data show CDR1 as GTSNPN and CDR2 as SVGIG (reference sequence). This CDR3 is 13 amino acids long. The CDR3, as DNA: TGTGCCTGGAAGATGGGACATCAGGACGGCTACACCTTC. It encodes CAWKMGHQDGYTF.

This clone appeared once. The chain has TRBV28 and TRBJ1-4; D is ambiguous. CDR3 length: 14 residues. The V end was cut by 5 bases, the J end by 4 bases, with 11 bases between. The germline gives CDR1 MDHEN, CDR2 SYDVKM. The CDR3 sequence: CASSRPLDNEKLFF. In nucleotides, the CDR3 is TGTGCCAGCAGTCGGCCGCTAGATAATGAAAAACTGTTTTTT.

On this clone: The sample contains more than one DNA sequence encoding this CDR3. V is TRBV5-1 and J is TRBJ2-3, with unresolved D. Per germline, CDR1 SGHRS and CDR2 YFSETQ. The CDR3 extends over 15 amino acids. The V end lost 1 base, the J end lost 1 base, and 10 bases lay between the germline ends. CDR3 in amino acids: CASSLPGTGTDTQYF. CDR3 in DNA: TGCGCCAGCAGCTTGCCCGGAACTGGCACAGATACGCAGTATTTT.

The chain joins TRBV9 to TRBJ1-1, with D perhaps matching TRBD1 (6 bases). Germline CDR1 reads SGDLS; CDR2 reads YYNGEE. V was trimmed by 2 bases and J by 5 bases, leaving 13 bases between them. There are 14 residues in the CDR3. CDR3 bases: TGTGCCAGCAGCGTTGTCGGGGGGCTGACTGAAGCTTTCTTT. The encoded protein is CASSVVGGLTEAFF.

The DNA of the CDR3 is TGCGCCAGCCAGGAGGCAGCTAATCAGCCCCAGCATTTT. This gives the protein CASQEAANQPQHF. The chain employs TRBV5-1 and TRBJ1-5; D unresolved. The CDR3 runs to 13 residues. Germline assignment: CDR1 SGHRS and CDR2 YFSETQ. Trimming took off 7 bases at V and 4 bases at J, with 12 bases between the two ends.

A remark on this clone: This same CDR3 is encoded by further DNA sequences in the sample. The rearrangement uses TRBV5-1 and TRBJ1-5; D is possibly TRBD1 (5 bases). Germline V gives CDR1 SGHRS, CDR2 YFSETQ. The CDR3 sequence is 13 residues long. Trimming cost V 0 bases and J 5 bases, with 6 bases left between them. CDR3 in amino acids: CASSLGGDQPQHF. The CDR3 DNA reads TGCGCCAGCAGCTTGGGAGGGGATCAGCCCCAGCATTTT.

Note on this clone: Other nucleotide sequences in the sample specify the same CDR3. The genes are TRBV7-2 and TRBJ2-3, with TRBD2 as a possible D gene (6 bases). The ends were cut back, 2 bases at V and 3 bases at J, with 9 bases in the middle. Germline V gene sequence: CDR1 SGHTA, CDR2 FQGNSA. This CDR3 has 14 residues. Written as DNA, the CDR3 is TGTGCCAGCAGCTTACGGGGGAGGACAGATACGCAGTATTTT. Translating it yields CASSLRGRTDTQYF.

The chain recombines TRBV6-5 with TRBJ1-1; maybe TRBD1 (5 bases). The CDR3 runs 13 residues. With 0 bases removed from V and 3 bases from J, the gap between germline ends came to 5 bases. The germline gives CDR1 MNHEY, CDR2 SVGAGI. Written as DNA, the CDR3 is TGTGCCAGCAGTTACTCACAGGACACTGAAGCTTTCTTT. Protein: CASSYSQDTEAFF.

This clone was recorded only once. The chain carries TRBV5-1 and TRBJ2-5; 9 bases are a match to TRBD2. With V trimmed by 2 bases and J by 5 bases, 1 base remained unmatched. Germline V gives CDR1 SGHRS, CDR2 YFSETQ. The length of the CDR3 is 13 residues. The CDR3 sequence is CASSFTSGETQYF. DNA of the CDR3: TGCGCCAGCAGCTTCACTAGCGGGGAGACCCAGTACTTC.

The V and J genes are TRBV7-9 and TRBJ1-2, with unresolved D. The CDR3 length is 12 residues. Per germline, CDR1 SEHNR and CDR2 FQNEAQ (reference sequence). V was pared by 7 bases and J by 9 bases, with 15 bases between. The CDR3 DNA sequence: TGTGCCAGCACCGGGGAGGGTCTAAGCTACACCTTC. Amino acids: CASTGEGLSYTF. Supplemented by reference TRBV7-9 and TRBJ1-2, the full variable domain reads DTGVSQNPRHKITKRGQNVTFRCDPISEHNRLYWYRQTLGQGPEFLTYFQNEAQLEKSRLLSDRFSAERPKGSFSTLEIQRTEQGDSAMYLCASTGEGLSYTFGSGTRLTVV.

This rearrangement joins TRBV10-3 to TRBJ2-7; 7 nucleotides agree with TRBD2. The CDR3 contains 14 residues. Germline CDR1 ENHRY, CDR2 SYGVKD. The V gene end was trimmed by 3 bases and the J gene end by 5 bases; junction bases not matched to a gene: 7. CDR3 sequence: CAISDGGKYDEQYF. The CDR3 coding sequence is TGTGCCATCAGTGACGGGGGGAAGTATGACGAGCAGTACTTC.

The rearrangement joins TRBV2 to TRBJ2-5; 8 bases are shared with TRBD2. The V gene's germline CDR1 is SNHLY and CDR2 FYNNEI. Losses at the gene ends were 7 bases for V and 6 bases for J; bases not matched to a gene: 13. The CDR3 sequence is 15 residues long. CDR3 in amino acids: CASNSGGTSAKTQYF. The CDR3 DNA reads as TGTGCCAGCAACTCTGGGGGGACTAGTGCTAAGACCCAGTACTTC.

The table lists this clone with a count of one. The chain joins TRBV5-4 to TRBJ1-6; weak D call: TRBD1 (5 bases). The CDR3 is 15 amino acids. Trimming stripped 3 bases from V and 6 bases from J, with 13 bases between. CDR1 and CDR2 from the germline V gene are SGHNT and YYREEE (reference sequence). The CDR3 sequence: CASSSPGRSNSPLHF. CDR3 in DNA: TGTGCCAGCAGCTCCCCGGGACGGAGTAATTCACCCCTCCACTTT.